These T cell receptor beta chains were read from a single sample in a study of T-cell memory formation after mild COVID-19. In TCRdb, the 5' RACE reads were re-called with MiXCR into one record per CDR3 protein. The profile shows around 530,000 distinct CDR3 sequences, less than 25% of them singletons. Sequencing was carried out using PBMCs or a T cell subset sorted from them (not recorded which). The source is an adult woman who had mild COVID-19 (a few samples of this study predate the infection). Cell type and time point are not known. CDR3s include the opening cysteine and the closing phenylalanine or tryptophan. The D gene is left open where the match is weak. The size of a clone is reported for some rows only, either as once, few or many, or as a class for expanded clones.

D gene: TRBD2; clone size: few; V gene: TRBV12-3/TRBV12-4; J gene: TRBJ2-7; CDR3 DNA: TGTGCCAGCAGTCATCGGACTAGCGGGAGGGACGAGCAGTACTTC; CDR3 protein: CASSHRTSGRDEQYF
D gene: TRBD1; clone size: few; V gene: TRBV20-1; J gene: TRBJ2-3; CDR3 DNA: TGCAGTGCTAAGACAGGGGCCAGGGGCACAGATACGCAGTATTTT; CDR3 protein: CSAKTGARGTDTQYF
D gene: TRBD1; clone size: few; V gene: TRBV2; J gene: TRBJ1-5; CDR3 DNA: TGTGCCAGCAGTGGACAGGGAGACGGCAATCAGCCCCAGCATTTT; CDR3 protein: CASSGQGDGNQPQHF
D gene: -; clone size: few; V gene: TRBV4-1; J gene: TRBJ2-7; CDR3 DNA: TGCGCCAGCAGCCAAGACGGGGGGCCAACTAACTACGAGCAGTACTTC; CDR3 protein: CASSQDGGPTNYEQYF
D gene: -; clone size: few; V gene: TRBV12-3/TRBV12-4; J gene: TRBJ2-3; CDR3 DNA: TGTGCCAGCAGGGATAGCGGCGCGCTCGATACGCAGTATTTT; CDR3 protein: CASRDSGALDTQYF
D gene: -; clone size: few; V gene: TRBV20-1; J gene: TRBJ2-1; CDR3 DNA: TGCAGTGCTAGAGGAGGCTCTAACAATGAGCAGTTCTTC; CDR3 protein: CSARGGSNNEQFF
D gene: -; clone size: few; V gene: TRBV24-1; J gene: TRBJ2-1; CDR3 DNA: TGTGCCACCAGTGATAAAGGGGGGGTGCGGTACAATGAGCAGTTCTTC; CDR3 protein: CATSDKGGVRYNEQFF
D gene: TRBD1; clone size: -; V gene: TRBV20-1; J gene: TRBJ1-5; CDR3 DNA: TGCAGTGCTGTACTCTCGGGACAGGGTGGAGGTCAGCCCCAGCATTTT; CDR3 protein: CSAVLSGQGGGQPQHF
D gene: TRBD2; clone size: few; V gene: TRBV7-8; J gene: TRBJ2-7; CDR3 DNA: TGTGCCAGCAGCTTCCCTAGCGGGGGCCGCGAGCAGTACTTC; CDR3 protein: CASSFPSGGREQYF
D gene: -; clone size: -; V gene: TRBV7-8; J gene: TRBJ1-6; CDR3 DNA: TGTGCCAGCAGCTTAGTCCCGTGGCAGGGCGATTCACCCCTCCACTTT; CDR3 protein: CASSLVPWQGDSPLHF
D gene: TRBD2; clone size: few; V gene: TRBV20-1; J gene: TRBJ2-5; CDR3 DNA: TGCAGTGCTCCCCGGACTAGCGGGAGTGGAGAGACCCAGTACTTC; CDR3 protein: CSAPRTSGSGETQYF